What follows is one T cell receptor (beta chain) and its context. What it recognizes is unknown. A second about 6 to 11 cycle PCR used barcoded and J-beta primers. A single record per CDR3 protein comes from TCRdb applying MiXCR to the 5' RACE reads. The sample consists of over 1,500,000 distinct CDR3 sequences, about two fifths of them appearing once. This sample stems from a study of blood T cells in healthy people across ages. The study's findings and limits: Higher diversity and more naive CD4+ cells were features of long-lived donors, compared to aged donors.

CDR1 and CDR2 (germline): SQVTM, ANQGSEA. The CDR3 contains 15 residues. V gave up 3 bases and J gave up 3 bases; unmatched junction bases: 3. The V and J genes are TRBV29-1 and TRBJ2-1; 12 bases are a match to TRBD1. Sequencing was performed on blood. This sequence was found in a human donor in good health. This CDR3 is CSVEGTGGHYNEQFF. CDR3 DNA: TGCAGCGTTGAGGGGACAGGGGGCCACTACAATGAGCAGTTCTTC.